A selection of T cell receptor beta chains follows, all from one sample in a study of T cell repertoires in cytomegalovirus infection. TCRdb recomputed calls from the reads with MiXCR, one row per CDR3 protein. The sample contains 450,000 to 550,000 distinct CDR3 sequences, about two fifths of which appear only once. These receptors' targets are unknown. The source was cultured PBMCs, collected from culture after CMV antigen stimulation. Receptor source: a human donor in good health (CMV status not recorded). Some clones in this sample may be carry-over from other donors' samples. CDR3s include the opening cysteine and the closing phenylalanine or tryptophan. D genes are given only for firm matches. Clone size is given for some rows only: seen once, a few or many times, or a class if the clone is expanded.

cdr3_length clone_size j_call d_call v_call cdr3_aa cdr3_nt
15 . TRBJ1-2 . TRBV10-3 CAISDGQTNPYGYTF TGTGCCATCAGTGACGGACAGACCAATCCCTATGGCTACACCTTC
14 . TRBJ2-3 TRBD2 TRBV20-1 CSARIAGVTDTQYF TGCAGTGCTAGAATAGCGGGGGTTACAGATACGCAGTATTTT
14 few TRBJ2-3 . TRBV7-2 CASSPEPRDDTQYF TGTGCCAGCAGCCCAGAGCCTAGGGACGATACGCAGTATTTT
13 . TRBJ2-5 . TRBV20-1 CSAQGGDRETQYF TGCAGTGCGCAGGGGGGAGACCGAGAGACCCAGTACTTC
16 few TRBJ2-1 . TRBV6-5 CASSYEALAPPDEQFF TGTGCCAGCAGTTACGAAGCACTAGCTCCTCCGGATGAGCAGTTCTTC
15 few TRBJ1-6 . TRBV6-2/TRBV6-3 CASSSRRDLNSPLHF TGTGCCAGCAGTTCACGACGGGATCTTAATTCACCCCTCCACTTT
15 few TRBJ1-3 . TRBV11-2 CASSLGRAVKNTIYF TGTGCCAGCAGCTTGGGAAGGGCAGTAAAAAACACCATATATTTT
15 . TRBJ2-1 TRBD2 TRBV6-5 CASSYSTSPYNEQFF TGTGCTAGCAGTTACTCGACTAGCCCCTACAATGAGCAGTTCTTC
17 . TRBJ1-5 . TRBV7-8 CASSPPRTADSNQPQHF TGTGCCAGCAGCCCTCCGAGGACAGCTGATAGCAATCAGCCCCAGCATTTT
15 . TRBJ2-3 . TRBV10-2 CASTDPSGSTDTQYF TGCGCCAGCACAGACCCCTCGGGCTCCACAGATACGCAGTATTTT
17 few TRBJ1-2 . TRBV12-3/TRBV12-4 CASSWPGRVGANYGYTF TGTGCCAGCAGTTGGCCTGGCCGGGTCGGAGCTAACTATGGCTACACCTTC
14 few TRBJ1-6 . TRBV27 CASTPRQRASPLHF TGTGCCAGCACCCCTCGACAGAGGGCTTCACCCCTCCACTTT
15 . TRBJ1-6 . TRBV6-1 CASSETPGQGSPLHF TGTGCCAGCAGTGAAACTCCGGGACAAGGGTCACCCCTCCACTTT